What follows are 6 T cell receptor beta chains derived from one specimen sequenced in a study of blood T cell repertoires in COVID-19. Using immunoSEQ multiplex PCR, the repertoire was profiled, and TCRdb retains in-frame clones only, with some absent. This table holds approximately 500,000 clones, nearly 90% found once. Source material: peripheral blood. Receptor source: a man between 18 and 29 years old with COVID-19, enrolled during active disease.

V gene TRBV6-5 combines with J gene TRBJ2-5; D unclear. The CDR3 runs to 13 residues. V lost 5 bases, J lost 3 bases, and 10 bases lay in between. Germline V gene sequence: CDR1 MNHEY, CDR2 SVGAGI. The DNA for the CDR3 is TGTGCCAGCAGTCATACAGAGAAAGAGACCCAGTACTTC. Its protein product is CASSHTEKETQYF.

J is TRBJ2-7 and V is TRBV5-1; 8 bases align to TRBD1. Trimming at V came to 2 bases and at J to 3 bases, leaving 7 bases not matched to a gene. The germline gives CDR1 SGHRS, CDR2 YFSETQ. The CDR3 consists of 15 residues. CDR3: CASSLWGTGGYEQYF. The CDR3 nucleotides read TGCGCCAGCAGCTTATGGGGTACAGGGGGCTACGAGCAGTACTTC.

DNA for the CDR3: TGTGCCAGTAAAATATCAGCGAAGGCGAACACCGGGGAGCTGTTTTTT. Translation: CASKISAKANTGELFF. The chain combines TRBV19 with TRBJ2-2; the D is unclear. Germline V lookup: CDR1 LNHDA, CDR2 SQIVND (reference sequence). Deletions cut 7 bases from V and 0 bases from J, with 15 bases between. The CDR3 spans 16 residues.

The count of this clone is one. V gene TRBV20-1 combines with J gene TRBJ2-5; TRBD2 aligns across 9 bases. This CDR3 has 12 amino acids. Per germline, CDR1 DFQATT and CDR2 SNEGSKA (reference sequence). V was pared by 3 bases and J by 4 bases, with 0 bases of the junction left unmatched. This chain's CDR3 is CSASSGRETQYF. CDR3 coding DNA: TGCAGTGCTAGTAGCGGGAGAGAGACCCAGTACTTC.

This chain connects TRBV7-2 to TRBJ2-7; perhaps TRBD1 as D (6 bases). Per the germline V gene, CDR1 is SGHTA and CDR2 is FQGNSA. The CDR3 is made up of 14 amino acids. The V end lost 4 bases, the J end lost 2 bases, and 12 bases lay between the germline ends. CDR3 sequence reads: CASSSRQDAYEQYF. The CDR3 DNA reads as TGTGCCAGCAGCTCAAGACAGGACGCCTACGAGCAGTACTTC.

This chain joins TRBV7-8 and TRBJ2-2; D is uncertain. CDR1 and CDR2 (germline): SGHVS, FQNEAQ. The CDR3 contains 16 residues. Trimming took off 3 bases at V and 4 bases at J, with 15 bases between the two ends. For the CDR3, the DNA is TGTGCCAGCAGCTTGATGCCAGGCCTCTCCACCGGGGAGCTGTTTTTT. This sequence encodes CASSLMPGLSTGELFF. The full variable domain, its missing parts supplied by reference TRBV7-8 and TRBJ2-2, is GAGVSQSPRYKVAKRGQDVALRCDPISGHVSLFWYQQALGQGPEFLTYFQNEAQLDKSGLPSDRFFAERPEGSVSTLKIQRTQQEDSAVYLCASSLMPGLSTGELFFGEGSRLTVL.